A single T cell receptor (beta chain) is shown here with its context. Per the original data handling: It was from reference gene primer amplification that nucleated cell counts were estimated. TCRdb keeps only in-frame clones here, not all; method: immunoSEQ multiplex PCR. The DNA was the basis for D and trimming; V, J and clone size are from that table. The sample includes 150,000 to 200,000 clones, 86% of them seen just once. This sample is part of a study of blood T cell repertoires in COVID-19. For the study at large: Sites across the United States, Italy and Spain contributed samples from acute and convalescent COVID-19. PBMCs, B-cell-depleted T cells, or T cells were the source of the cDNA or gDNA that made up the material.

The clonotype was recovered from a man aged 55 to 70 with acute or convalescent COVID-19. The sequenced sample consisted of peripheral blood.

CDR3 bases: TGCGCCAGCAGCCAAGAATTCTCTCGGGGGCAGTACTTC. Amino acids: CASSQEFSRGQYF. The genes are TRBV4-1 and TRBJ2-7; possible D gene TRBD2, 5 bases. The V gene lost 0 bases and the J gene lost 9 bases, with 12 bases spanning the gap. The germline gives CDR1 MGHRA, CDR2 YSYEKL. CDR3 length: 13 residues.